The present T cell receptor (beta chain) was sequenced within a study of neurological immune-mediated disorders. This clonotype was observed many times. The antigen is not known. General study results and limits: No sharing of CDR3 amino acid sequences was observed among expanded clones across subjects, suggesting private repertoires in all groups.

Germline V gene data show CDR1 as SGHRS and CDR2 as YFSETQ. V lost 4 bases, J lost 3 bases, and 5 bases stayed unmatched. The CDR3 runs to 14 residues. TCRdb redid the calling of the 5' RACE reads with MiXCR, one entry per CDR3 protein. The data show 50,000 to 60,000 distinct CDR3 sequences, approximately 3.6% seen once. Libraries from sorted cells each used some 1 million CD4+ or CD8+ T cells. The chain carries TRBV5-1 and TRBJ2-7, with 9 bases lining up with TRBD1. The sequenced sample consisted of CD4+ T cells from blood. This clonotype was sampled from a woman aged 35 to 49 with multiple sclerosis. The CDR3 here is CASSPRDRDYEQYF. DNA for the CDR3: TGCGCCAGCAGCCCCCGGGACAGGGACTACGAGCAGTACTTC.